Below, 21 T cell receptor beta chains from the same sample are listed, as sequenced in a study of post-analysis software for immune sequencing data. Tagging with unique molecular identifiers was a feature of the TCR beta cDNA libraries. Using its own MiXCR run on the PCR reads, TCRdb lists one record per CDR3 protein. In the table there are approximately 260,000 distinct CDR3 sequences, 30% to 45% of which are singletons. Antigens for these TCRs are unknown. Study results and caveats: Five or six TRBV segments, TRBV5-6, TRBV5-1 and TRBV20-1 among them, were found more frequent in patients than controls.

Sequencing used blood. Receptors originate from a girl between 5 and 17 years old with multiple sclerosis.

This chain links TRBV12-5 with TRBJ2-1, with 8 bases identical to TRBD2. V was pared by 3 bases and J by 3 bases, with 10 bases of the junction left unmatched. This CDR3 has 17 amino acids. Per germline, CDR1 LGHNT and CDR2 FRNRAP. This chain's CDR3 is CASGFRIAGSLYNEQFF. The CDR3, as DNA: TGTGCTAGTGGTTTCCGAATAGCGGGGAGCCTCTACAATGAGCAGTTCTTC.

This clonotype came up a few times. The V and J genes are TRBV6-6 and TRBJ1-1; D is perhaps TRBD1 (5 bases). The CDR3 runs 14 residues. Germline V lookup: CDR1 MNHNY, CDR2 SVGAGI (reference sequence). V dropped 6 bases and J dropped 1 base, with 12 bases sitting between them. CDR3 loop: CASSGTGANTEAFF. In DNA form, the CDR3 reads TGTGCCAGCAGCGGAACAGGAGCGAACACTGAAGCTTTCTTT.

V is TRBV11-2 and J is TRBJ2-2; perhaps TRBD1 as D (5 bases). This CDR3 is built from 15 residues. The germline V gene has CDR1 SGHAT and CDR2 FQNNGV. The V end was cut by 1 base, the J end by 6 bases, with 12 bases between. The CDR3: CASSLGGALAGELFF. In DNA form, the CDR3 reads TGTGCCAGCAGCTTAGGGGGCGCGTTGGCCGGGGAGCTGTTTTTT. Full variable domain (rest looked up from reference TRBV11-2 and TRBJ2-2): EAGVAQSPRYKIIEKRQSVAFWCNPISGHATLYWYQQILGQGPKLLIQFQNNGVVDDSQLPKDRFSAERLKGVDSTLKIQPAKLEDSAVYLCASSLGGALAGELFFGEGSRLTVL.

This clonotype was observed at least ten times. The chain joins TRBV7-8 to TRBJ2-3; 7 bases agree with TRBD2. CDR3 length equals 16 residues. V lost 7 bases and J lost 3; bases outside the gene matches: 13. Germline assignment: CDR1 SGHVS and CDR2 FQNEAQ. CDR3 loop: CASIEAGLVYTDTQYF. The CDR3 DNA reads as TGTGCCAGCATCGAAGCGGGACTCGTCTATACAGATACGCAGTATTTT.

This clonotype was seen at least ten times. This sequence joins TRBV20-1 and TRBJ1-1, with no clear D. Looked up from germline, CDR1 is DFQATT and CDR2 is SNEGSKA (reference sequence). The CDR3 covers 15 residues. Trimming removed 1 base from V and 1 base from J, with 13 bases in between. Here the CDR3 DNA reads TGCAGTGCTAGAGGACTTAGACGGACGAACACTGAAGCTTTCTTT. Protein sequence: CSARGLRRTNTEAFF.

Only a few counts were recorded for this clonotype. The chain joins TRBV2 to TRBJ2-2; D uncertain. Per germline, CDR1 SNHLY and CDR2 FYNNEI. V was clipped by 7 bases and J by 1 base, with 7 bases between them. The CDR3 length is 13 residues. The CDR3 protein is CASKLVNTGELFF. Written as DNA, the CDR3 is TGTGCCAGCAAGCTAGTGAACACCGGGGAGCTGTTTTTT.

This clonotype appeared a few times. The gene calls are TRBV11-3 and TRBJ1-1; a weak D match, TRBD1 (6 bases). The germline V gene encodes CDR1 SGHNT and CDR2 YENEEA. The ends were cut back, 5 bases at V and 5 bases at J, with 15 bases in the middle. The CDR3 contains 14 residues. CDR3 amino acids: CASSPSQGGTEAFF. CDR3 coding DNA: TGTGCCAGCAGCCCCTCACAGGGTGGAACTGAAGCTTTCTTT. The full variable domain, its missing parts supplied by reference TRBV11-3 and TRBJ1-1, is EAGVVQSPRYKIIEKKQPVAFWCNPISGHNTLYWYLQNLGQGPELLIRYENEEAVDDSQLPKDRFSAERLKGVDSTLKIQPAELGDSAVYLCASSPSQGGTEAFFGQGTRLTVV.

This clonotype was seen more than once but under ten times. The chain combines TRBV6-1 with TRBJ1-2; D is ambiguous. CDR1 is MNHNS and CDR2 is SASEGT in the germline V gene. Trimming pared 8 bases from V and 4 bases from J, leaving 14 bases between. CDR3 size: 13 residues. The CDR3 loop is CASRPDTVYGYTF. The CDR3 DNA reads TGTGCCAGCCGACCCGATACAGTCTATGGCTACACCTTC.

This clonotype was seen a few times. The chain is built from TRBV6-1 and TRBJ1-2, with 7 bases fitting TRBD1. J was trimmed by 4 bases and V by 6 bases; bases with no gene match: 11. Per the germline V gene, CDR1 is MNHNS and CDR2 is SASEGT. This CDR3 spans 15 amino acids. The CDR3 loop is CASSPAGGGGYGYTF. CDR3 bases: TGTGCCAGCAGCCCCGCTGGAGGGGGCGGCTATGGCTACACCTTC.

This clonotype showed up many times. The chain combines TRBV3-1 with TRBJ2-1; D gene unclear. Trimming removed 0 bases at V and 0 bases at J, with 12 bases between. The CDR3 loop spans 17 amino acids. Germline CDR1 LGHDT, CDR2 YNNKEL (reference sequence). CDR3 residues: CASSQDHWSPSYNEQFF. In nucleotides, the CDR3 is TGTGCCAGCAGCCAAGATCATTGGTCCCCCTCCTACAATGAGCAGTTCTTC.

This clonotype was found a few times. The V and J genes are TRBV12-3 or TRBV12-4 and TRBJ1-6; D is ambiguous. The CDR3 is made up of 12 amino acids. The V end lost 8 bases, the J end lost 9 bases, and 11 bases lay between the germline ends. The CDR3 DNA reads TGTGCCAGCGCGGCCCTCGGTTCACCCCTCCACTTT. This encodes CASAALGSPLHF.

The sample holds a few counts of this clonotype. V gene TRBV6-2 or TRBV6-3 combines with J gene TRBJ2-3, with 12 bases fitting TRBD2. CDR1 is MNHEY, CDR2 SVGEGT, per germline. This CDR3 comprises 17 residues. The trim removed 4 bases at V and 3 bases at J, leaving 8 bases unmatched. The chain's CDR3 is CASSSSRLAGETDTQYF. The CDR3 DNA sequence: TGTGCCAGCAGTTCCTCCCGACTAGCGGGAGAGACAGATACGCAGTATTTT.

Turning to this clonotype: Being one base from a much bigger clone, this may be a read error. CDR3 loop: CVSSVGTGTNQPQHF. CDR3 nucleotides: TGTGTCAGCAGCGTGGGGACCGGGACAAATCAGCCCCAGCATTTT. The chain couples TRBV9 to TRBJ1-5; D is possibly TRBD1 (6 bases). The CDR3 loop spans 15 amino acids. From germline, CDR1 is SGDLS and CDR2 YYNGEE.

This clonotype was seen a single time. An end of the junction does not agree with germline; a read error may underlie this. This chain uses TRBV5-1 with TRBJ1-5; D not resolved. Germline V gene data show CDR1 as SGHRS and CDR2 as YFSETQ. The CDR3 has 15 residues. The CDR3 reads CPSSLGYAGNQPQHF. The CDR3 DNA is TGCCCCAGCAGCTTGGGGTACGCGGGGAATCAGCCCCAGCATTTT.

For the CDR3, the DNA is TGTGCCAGCGCGTTGGACAGGGGGCTATACAAGCAGTACTTC. Translation gives CASALDRGLYKQYF. The chain combines TRBV5-5 with TRBJ2-7; 11 bases align to TRBD1. There are 14 residues in the CDR3. Germline loops: CDR1 SGHKS, CDR2 YYEKEE (reference sequence). The ends lost 7 bases at V and 8 bases at J; junction bases unmatched: 11. The variable domain in full, with the rest retrieved from reference TRBV5-5 and TRBJ2-7, is DAGVTQSPTHLIKTRGQQVTLRCSPISGHKSVSWYQQVLGQGPQFIFQYYEKEERGRGNFPDRFSARQFPNYSSELNVNALLLGDSALYLCASALDRGLYKQYFGPGTRLTVT.

In nucleotides, the CDR3 is TGCAGTGCTAGAGACCCACTGAAACCCTCCTACAATGAGCAGTTCTTC. Its protein is CSARDPLKPSYNEQFF. The V and J genes are TRBV20-1 and TRBJ2-1, with D uncertain. CDR3 size: 16 residues. CDR1 and CDR2 (germline): DFQATT, SNEGSKA (reference sequence). V lost 0 bases to trimming and J lost 0 bases, with 12 bases between them.

This clonotype was observed at least ten times. The chain recombines TRBV7-2 with TRBJ1-2; D unresolved. The germline V gene encodes CDR1 SGHTA and CDR2 FQGNSA. V lost 5 bases and J lost 4, with 17 bases in between. The CDR3 covers 15 residues. DNA for the CDR3: TGTGCCAGCAGCCCGACAAGCCTTTCCGGCTATGGCTACACCTTC. Translated: CASSPTSLSGYGYTF.

This clonotype has ten or more counts. This chain uses TRBV9 with TRBJ1-4; unclear D gene. CDR1 is SGDLS, CDR2 YYNGEE, per germline. Trimming shortened V by 0 bases and J by 5 bases, and 11 bases separated the two germline ends. This CDR3 is 15 amino acids long. For the CDR3, the DNA is TGTGCCAGCAGCGTAGACGCCAGCTTAAATGAAAAACTGTTTTTT. Translated, it gives CASSVDASLNEKLFF.

This clonotype was counted many times. The chain employs TRBV7-9 and TRBJ1-2; D perhaps matches TRBD1 (5 bases). Trimming shortened V by 5 bases and J by 7 bases, and 20 bases separated the two germline ends. This CDR3 has 15 amino acids. Germline V gene data show CDR1 as SEHNR and CDR2 as FQNEAQ (reference sequence). The CDR3 loop reads CASSPKARLGVGYTF. The CDR3 bases are TGTGCCAGCAGCCCCAAGGCAAGATTGGGGGTTGGCTACACCTTC.

The chain is built from TRBV12-3 or TRBV12-4 and TRBJ2-3; 11 positions match TRBD2. V was pared by 1 base and J by 5 bases, with 5 bases of the junction left unmatched. This CDR3 has 16 residues. For the CDR3, the DNA is TGTGCCAGCAGTTTAGGACTAGCGGGGTCAATAGATACGCAGTATTTT. Translated: CASSLGLAGSIDTQYF.

This chain joins TRBV4-2 and TRBJ2-1; 8 bases align to TRBD2. V lost 4 bases and J lost 0; bases outside the gene matches: 11. The CDR3 consists of 18 residues. The germline gives CDR1 LGHNA, CDR2 YNFKEQ. The CDR3 here is CASSRRLPAGVSYNEQFF. CDR3 DNA sequence: TGTGCCAGCAGCCGACGGCTGCCAGCGGGGGTCTCCTACAATGAGCAGTTCTTC.